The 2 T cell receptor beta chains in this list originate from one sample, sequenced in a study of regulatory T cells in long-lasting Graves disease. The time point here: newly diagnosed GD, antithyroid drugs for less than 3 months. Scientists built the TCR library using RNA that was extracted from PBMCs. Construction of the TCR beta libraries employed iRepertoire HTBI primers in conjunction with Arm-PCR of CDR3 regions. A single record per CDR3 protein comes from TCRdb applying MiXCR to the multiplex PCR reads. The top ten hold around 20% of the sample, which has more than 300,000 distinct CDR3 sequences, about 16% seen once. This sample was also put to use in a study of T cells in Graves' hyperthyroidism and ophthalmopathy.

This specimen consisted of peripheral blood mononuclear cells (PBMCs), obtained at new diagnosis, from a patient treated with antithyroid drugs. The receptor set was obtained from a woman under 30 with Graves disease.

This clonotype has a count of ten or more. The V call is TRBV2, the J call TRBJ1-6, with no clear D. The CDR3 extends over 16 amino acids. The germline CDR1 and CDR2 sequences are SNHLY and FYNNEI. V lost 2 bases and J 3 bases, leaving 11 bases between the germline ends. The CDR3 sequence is CASSEWVTVYNSPLHF. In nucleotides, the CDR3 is TGTGCCAGCAGTGAATGGGTTACAGTCTATAATTCACCCCTCCACTTT.

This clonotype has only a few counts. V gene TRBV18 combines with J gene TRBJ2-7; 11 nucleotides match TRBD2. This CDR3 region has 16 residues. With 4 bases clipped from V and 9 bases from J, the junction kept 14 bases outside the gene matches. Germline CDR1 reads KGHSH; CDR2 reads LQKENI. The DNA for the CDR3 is TGTGCCAGCTCACACCCGGGACTAGCGGTCCCTGGAGGGCAGTACTTC. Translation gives CASSHPGLAVPGGQYF.